A single sample gave rise to the 27 T cell receptor beta chains below, sequenced in a study of T cell responses to AZD1222 COVID-19 vaccine. Method: immunoSEQ multiplex PCR; TCRdb's copy keeps in-frame clones and lacks some. The data hold approximately 170,000 clones, with roughly 90% observed a single time. The sample in question was peripheral blood, obtained on day 0 of AZD1222 vaccination. The receptors originated from an adult in good health.

The chain has TRBV28 and TRBJ1-1; D might be TRBD1 (5 bases). The CDR3 extends over 14 amino acids. V gave up 7 bases and J gave up 1 base, with 13 bases separating them. The germline V gene has CDR1 MDHEN and CDR2 SYDVKM. The CDR3 region is CASNSDGQNTEAFF. In DNA, the CDR3 is TGTGCCAGCAACTCAGATGGACAGAACACTGAAGCTTTCTTT. Based on the CDR3 plus reference TRBV28 and TRBJ1-1, the full variable domain is DVKVTQSSRYLVKRTGEKVFLECVQDMDHENMFWYRQDPGLGLRLIYFSYDVKMKEKGDIPEGYSVSREKKERFSLILESASTNQTSMYLCASNSDGQNTEAFFGQGTRLTVV.

This chain joins TRBV7-3 and TRBJ2-1; 10 bases match TRBD2. The J segment lost 6 bases and the V segment lost 2 bases, leaving 7 bases of the junction unmatched. The CDR3 runs to 16 residues. Germline V gene data show CDR1 as SGHTA and CDR2 as FQGTGA. CDR3 sequence reads: CASSLSGSGGINEQFF. DNA for the CDR3: TGTGCCAGCAGCTTATCGGGTAGCGGGGGGATCAATGAGCAGTTCTTC.

This chain links TRBV10-3 with TRBJ2-2, with 7 bases that match TRBD1. The J segment lost 7 bases and the V segment lost 6 bases, leaving 11 bases of the junction unmatched. CDR1 and CDR2 (germline): ENHRY, SYGVKD. This CDR3 contains 15 residues. DNA for the CDR3: TGTGCCATCAGCCAGGACAGGTCTGAGGGCGGGGAGCTGTTTTTT. Amino acids: CAISQDRSEGGELFF.

The chain employs TRBV7-2 and TRBJ2-1; D gene unclear. The CDR3 loop spans 14 amino acids. V lost 1 base to trimming and J lost 6 bases, with 10 bases between them. CDR1 is SGHTA, CDR2 FQGNSA, per germline. The CDR3 nucleotides are TGTGCCAGCAGCTTAGTGATAGGGTCCAATGAGCAGTTCTTC. Protein product: CASSLVIGSNEQFF.

J is TRBJ1-2 and V is TRBV19, with no clear D. The V end was cut by 1 base, the J end by 1 base, with 7 bases between. Germline-derived CDR1 and CDR2 are LNHDA and SQIVND (reference sequence). CDR3 size: 14 residues. The DNA for the CDR3 is TGTGCCAGTAGTATAGCAGGATTTAACTATGGCTACACCTTC. The encoded protein is CASSIAGFNYGYTF.

The chain's CDR3 is CASSLFGQNQPQHF. The DNA for the CDR3 is TGTGCCAGCAGCTTATTTGGGCAGAATCAGCCCCAGCATTTT. V usage is TRBV7-2 and J usage is TRBJ1-5, with D uncertain. The CDR3 contains 14 residues. The V and J ends lost 2 bases and 4 bases respectively, with 9 bases between them. The germline CDR1 and CDR2 sequences are SGHTA and FQGNSA.

The chain joins TRBV28 to TRBJ2-7; 10 positions agree with TRBD1. V lost 5 bases to trimming and J lost 4 bases; unmatched junction nucleotides: 8. CDR1 and CDR2 (germline): MDHEN, SYDVKM. This CDR3 contains 15 residues. DNA for the CDR3: TGTGCCAGCAGTCCGGGGACAGGGGTCCCTTACGAGCAGTACTTC. Its translation is CASSPGTGVPYEQYF. Combining the CDR3 with reference TRBV28 and TRBJ2-7 gives the whole variable domain DVKVTQSSRYLVKRTGEKVFLECVQDMDHENMFWYRQDPGLGLRLIYFSYDVKMKEKGDIPEGYSVSREKKERFSLILESASTNQTSMYLCASSPGTGVPYEQYFGPGTRLTVT.

The chain joins TRBV15 to TRBJ2-5; 10 nucleotides line up with TRBD2. This CDR3 is built from 14 residues. J lost 5 bases, V lost 5 bases, and 5 bases had no gene match. The V gene's germline CDR1 is LNHNV and CDR2 YYDKDF (reference sequence). The CDR3 coding sequence is TGTGCCACCAGCGTAGCGGGAGGCCATGAGACCCAGTACTTC. Protein: CATSVAGGHETQYF.

A single count supports this clone. J is TRBJ1-1 and V is TRBV7-9; the D gene is possibly TRBD1 (6 bases). Germline CDR1 is SEHNR and CDR2 is FQNEAQ (reference sequence). There are 13 residues in the CDR3. With 2 bases removed from V and 7 bases from J, the gap between germline ends came to 11 bases. The CDR3 region is CASSLPGAVEAFF. CDR3 DNA: TGTGCCAGCAGCTTACCGGGGGCCGTTGAAGCTTTCTTT.

V and J are TRBV7-3 and TRBJ2-3, with D possibly being TRBD1 (6 bases). The V end was cut by 6 bases, the J end by 4 bases, with 14 bases between. This CDR3 region has 14 residues. Germline V gives CDR1 SGHTA, CDR2 FQGTGA. CDR3 in amino acids: CASSRQGHPDTQYF. The DNA for the CDR3 is TGTGCCAGCAGTCGTCAGGGGCACCCAGATACGCAGTATTTT.

The rearrangement links TRBV7-8 to TRBJ2-7; D is ambiguous. This CDR3 has 12 residues. Germline loops: CDR1 SGHVS, CDR2 FQNEAQ. Trimming removed 7 bases from V and 7 bases from J, with 14 bases in between. The CDR3 reads CASTSGSPEQYF. In DNA form, the CDR3 reads TGTGCCAGCACCTCGGGTAGCCCGGAGCAGTACTTC.

V gene TRBV6-5 combines with J gene TRBJ2-7, with 9 bases aligning to TRBD2. J gave up 7 bases and V 1 base, and 8 bases lay outside the gene matches. CDR1 and CDR2 (germline): MNHEY, SVGAGI. The CDR3 length is 15 residues. The CDR3 loop reads CASSYLASGTREQYF. For the CDR3, the DNA is TGTGCCAGCAGTTACTTGGCTAGCGGGACGAGGGAGCAGTACTTC.

The chain couples TRBV5-1 to TRBJ1-2; D is possibly TRBD1 (6 bases). Germline CDR1 is SGHRS and CDR2 is YFSETQ. The CDR3 length is 14 residues. V was trimmed by 0 bases and J by 7 bases, leaving 13 bases between them. The CDR3 spells CASSLEGGTSGYTF. The CDR3 DNA follows: TGCGCCAGCAGCTTGGAAGGGGGAACAAGTGGCTACACCTTC.

CDR3 nucleotides: TGTGCCAGCGGGGTGCACGGGCGAAAACTGTTTTTT. Protein: CASGVHGRKLFF. V gene TRBV6-5 combines with J gene TRBJ1-4; D call uncertain. Trimming pared 8 bases from V and 10 bases from J, leaving 14 bases between. Germline V gene data show CDR1 as MNHEY and CDR2 as SVGAGI. The CDR3 runs 12 residues.

V and J are TRBV10-3 and TRBJ1-1; a weak D match, TRBD1 (6 bases). The length of the CDR3 is 14 residues. Trimming took 6 bases from V and 1 from J, leaving 12 bases between them. CDR1 is ENHRY, CDR2 SYGVKD, per germline. CDR3 nucleotides: TGTGCCATCAGGGACAGACAGGAGAACACTGAAGCTTTCTTT. It codes for CAIRDRQENTEAFF.

V usage is TRBV7-2 and J usage is TRBJ2-7; D is possibly TRBD2 (7 bases). Deletions cut 5 bases from V and 7 bases from J, with 27 bases between. Per the germline V gene, CDR1 is SGHTA and CDR2 is FQGNSA. The CDR3 contains 17 residues. In DNA, the CDR3 is TGTGCCAGCAGCAGGGGGGGGGCGACTAGGGCCGAGAAAGAGCAGTACTTC. As protein: CASSRGGATRAEKEQYF.

This chain connects TRBV7-2 to TRBJ1-3; D gene uncertain. The CDR3 extends over 17 amino acids. The germline V gene has CDR1 SGHTA and CDR2 FQGNSA. Trimming took off 1 base at V and 1 base at J, with 14 bases between the two ends. The CDR3 DNA follows: TGTGCCAGCAGCTTAGTTGCCGGGCCAGCTTCTGGAAACACCATATATTTT. This gives the protein CASSLVAGPASGNTIYF.

The chain combines TRBV19 with TRBJ2-3; D is unresolved. V was cut by 5 bases and J by 6 bases, with 12 bases left in between. CDR1 is LNHDA and CDR2 is SQIVND in the germline V gene (reference sequence). CDR3 length equals 13 residues. CDR3 bases: TGTGCCAGTAGTCGTCGGTCCGAGGATACGCAGTATTTT. Protein sequence: CASSRRSEDTQYF.

The V gene is TRBV30, the J gene TRBJ1-2; no reliable D call. The CDR3 is 13 amino acids. V lost 0 bases and J 2 bases, leaving 7 bases between the germline ends. The germline V gene encodes CDR1 GTSNPN and CDR2 SVGIG (reference sequence). Written as DNA, the CDR3 is TGTGCCTGGAGTGTAGGCGCGAACTATGGCTACACCTTC. This translates into CAWSVGANYGYTF.

The V gene is TRBV7-2, the J gene TRBJ1-4; D uncertain. Germline-derived CDR1 and CDR2 are SGHTA and FQGNSA. The CDR3 has 13 amino acids. Trimming cost V 3 bases and J 10 bases, with 12 bases left between them. CDR3 DNA: TGTGCCAGCAGCTTTTCCCCAGGCGTAAAACTGTTTTTT. Translation gives CASSFSPGVKLFF.

This clone was observed a few times. This sequence joins TRBV27 and TRBJ1-2, with D perhaps matching TRBD1 (5 bases). Trimming cost V 3 bases and J 4 bases, with 9 bases left between them. The CDR3 loop spans 13 amino acids. Germline lookup yields CDR1 MNHEY and CDR2 SMNVEV (reference sequence). The CDR3 DNA is TGTGCCAGCAGTTTGGCAGGGATCTATGGCTACACCTTC. This codes for CASSLAGIYGYTF.

This chain connects TRBV28 to TRBJ2-2; 9 positions agree with TRBD2. J lost 4 bases, V lost 6 bases, and 18 bases had no gene match. CDR1 MDHEN and CDR2 SYDVKM come from the germline V gene. CDR3 length: 19 residues. The CDR3: CASREEGLAGSIVTGELFF. CDR3 in DNA: TGTGCCAGCAGGGAAGAGGGGCTAGCGGGATCTATCGTCACCGGGGAGCTGTTTTTT.

This chain joins TRBV9 and TRBJ1-2; unclear D gene. The CDR3 extends over 15 amino acids. V lost 0 bases to trimming and J lost 4 bases, with 13 bases between them. Germline V lookup: CDR1 SGDLS, CDR2 YYNGEE. This CDR3 reads CASSVVTESGYGYTF. CDR3 bases: TGTGCCAGCAGCGTAGTCACTGAGTCAGGCTATGGCTACACCTTC.

The chain employs TRBV2 and TRBJ2-2, with TRBD2 identical over 10 bases. The CDR3 spans 15 residues. Looked up from germline, CDR1 is SNHLY and CDR2 is FYNNEI. The V segment lost 4 bases and the J segment 6 bases; nucleotides outside the gene matches: 5. CDR3 bases: TGTGCCAGCAGTGGGCTAGCGGGAGTATCCGGGGAGCTGTTTTTT. Encoded protein: CASSGLAGVSGELFF.

The V call is TRBV19, the J call TRBJ2-1, with TRBD2 matching over 11 bases. The trim removed 6 bases at V and 8 bases at J, leaving 12 bases unmatched. The CDR3 is made up of 16 amino acids. Germline CDR1 reads LNHDA; CDR2 reads SQIVND (reference sequence). CDR3 protein: CASSNQLLAGAHEQFF. CDR3 coding DNA: TGTGCCAGTAGCAACCAACTACTAGCGGGAGCTCATGAGCAGTTCTTC.

The V call is TRBV7-2, the J call TRBJ2-7; a weak D match, TRBD2 (7 bases). Germline CDR1 and CDR2: SGHTA and FQGNSA. The CDR3 consists of 14 residues. The V and J ends lost 5 bases and 3 bases respectively, with 14 bases between them. Here the CDR3 reads CASSPGGSVYEQYF. CDR3 sequence (DNA): TGTGCCAGCAGCCCGGGGGGCAGTGTCTACGAGCAGTACTTC.

Regarding this clone: The germline gene is not matched at one end of the junction; a read error may be the cause. The chain uses TRBV12-5 and TRBJ2-7; 12 bases are shared with TRBD2. The CDR3 loop spans 13 amino acids. Per the germline V gene, CDR1 is LGHNT and CDR2 is FRNRAP. CDR3 loop: CASAVVTSGSVNF. DNA of the CDR3: TGTGCTAGTGCCGTGGTGACTAGCGGGAGTGTGAACTTC. The full variable domain, in which reference TRBV12-5 and TRBJ2-7 provide the parts outside the CDR3, is DARVTQTPRHKVTEMGQEVTMRCQPILGHNTVFWYRQTMMQGLELLAYFRNRAPLDDSGMPKDRFSAEMPDATLATLKIQPSEPRDSAVYFCASAVVTSGSVNFGPGTRLTVT.